The clone carrying this T cell receptor beta chain turned up a few times. Per the authors' pipeline: Using reference gene primer amplification, nucleated cell counts were estimated. Some clones are missing from TCRdb's copy, which holds only in-frame ones; the method was immunoSEQ multiplex PCR. From that table come the V and J calls and clone size; the DNA was used to work out D and trimming. Of roughly 21,000 clones in the sample, approximately 90% were seen once. The data originate from a study of blood T cell repertoires in COVID-19. Whole-study context: Sites in the United States, Italy and Spain provided acute and convalescent COVID-19 samples. From T cells, B-cell-depleted T cells, or PBMCs came the material, which was cDNA or gDNA.

The sequence derives from a man aged 70-80 years with active COVID-19. The material sequenced was peripheral blood.

The CDR3 sequence: CASSLLEPDTQYF. The CDR3 nucleotides are TGTGCCAGCAGCTTGTTGGAGCCAGATACGCAGTATTTT. The V and J genes are TRBV7-6 and TRBJ2-3; no clear D. The CDR3 extends over 13 amino acids. CDR1 is SGHVS, CDR2 FNYEAQ, per germline. Trimming cost V 3 bases and J 4 bases, with 8 bases left between them.